The next 20 T cell receptor beta chains were all read from a single sample in a study of T cell responses to AZD1222 COVID-19 vaccine. Clones were read by immunoSEQ multiplex PCR, and TCRdb kept only the in-frame ones, dropping some. The sample comprises tens of thousands of clones, approximately 88% of which are singletons, and about 15% rests with the top ten. The material sequenced was peripheral blood, taken on day 0 of AZD1222 vaccination. These TCRs come from an adult in good health.

V usage is TRBV18 and J usage is TRBJ2-1, with D unresolved. Trimming removed 0 bases at V and 10 bases at J, with 22 bases between. The CDR3 extends over 17 amino acids. The germline V gene has CDR1 KGHSH and CDR2 LQKENI. The CDR3 nucleotides are TGTGCCAGCTCACCACCCGGGCTGAACGATCCGTTGGACGAGCAGTTCTTC. Protein: CASSPPGLNDPLDEQFF.

This clone was counted a few times. V gene TRBV19 combines with J gene TRBJ1-5, with 7 bases lining up with TRBD1. This CDR3 is 16 amino acids long. The trim removed 6 bases at V and 4 bases at J, leaving 12 bases unmatched. Germline V gene lookup returns CDR1 LNHDA and CDR2 SQIVND (reference sequence). The DNA for the CDR3 is TGTGCCAGTAGCCGCGGGATACAGGGGCCAAATCAGCCCCAGCATTTT. Residues: CASSRGIQGPNQPQHF.

This chain connects TRBV6-5 to TRBJ2-2; no reliable D call. Trimming took off 8 bases at V and 0 bases at J, with 10 bases between the two ends. CDR3 length: 14 amino acids. The V gene's germline CDR1 is MNHEY and CDR2 SVGAGI. The CDR3 is CASLPLANTGELFF. The CDR3 DNA reads as TGTGCCAGCTTACCACTCGCGAACACCGGGGAGCTGTTTTTT.

This chain joins TRBV9 and TRBJ2-7; tentatively, D is TRBD1 (5 bases). CDR3 length: 13 residues. The germline V and J ends were trimmed by 0 bases and 5 bases, with 9 bases remaining between them. CDR1 is SGDLS, CDR2 YYNGEE, per germline. In nucleotides, the CDR3 is TGTGCCAGCAGCGTAGCTACAGGAGACGAGCAGTACTTC. Translating it yields CASSVATGDEQYF.

This chain uses TRBV19 with TRBJ2-1; 9 bases match TRBD2. Trimming cost V 5 bases and J 9 bases; bases outside gene matches: 14. Germline V gene lookup returns CDR1 LNHDA and CDR2 SQIVND (reference sequence). The CDR3 is made up of 16 amino acids. The CDR3 region has the DNA TGTGCCAGTAGTTTCCTCCCCGGGGTAGCGGGAGCTGAGCAGTTCTTC. It yields the protein CASSFLPGVAGAEQFF.

V gene TRBV30 combines with J gene TRBJ1-2; D is ambiguous. Between the trimmed V and J ends, which lost 0 bases and 3 bases, there was a span of 5 bases. The CDR3 runs to 12 residues. The germline CDR1 and CDR2 sequences are GTSNPN and SVGIG (reference sequence). The CDR3 loop reads CAWSVKDYGYTF. The CDR3 bases are TGTGCCTGGAGTGTGAAGGACTATGGCTACACCTTC. Drawing the rest from reference TRBV30 and TRBJ1-2, the complete variable domain is SQTIHQWPATLVQPVGSPLSLECTVEGTSNPNLYWYRQAAGRGLQLLFYSVGIGQISSEVPQNLSASRPQDRQFILSSKKLLLSDSGFYLCAWSVKDYGYTFGSGTRLTVV.

This clone was detected once. The V and J genes are TRBV7-9 and TRBJ2-7; D is unclear. V was shortened by 2 bases and J by 4 bases, with 9 bases between the two germline ends. The germline V gene has CDR1 SEHNR and CDR2 FQNEAQ (reference sequence). This CDR3 has 13 residues. Written as DNA, the CDR3 is TGTGCCAGCAGCTTACCGGGTTTTTACGAGCAGTACTTC. Residues: CASSLPGFYEQYF.

The chain links TRBV5-1 to TRBJ2-1; no clear D. The CDR3 consists of 14 residues. Germline V gene lookup returns CDR1 SGHRS and CDR2 YFSETQ. V lost 2 bases and J 8 bases, leaving 14 bases between the germline ends. CDR3 loop: CASSFSVGRDEQFF. In DNA, the CDR3 is TGCGCCAGCAGCTTCTCAGTGGGTCGGGATGAGCAGTTCTTC.

This clone was observed a handful of times. V gene TRBV30 combines with J gene TRBJ1-1; D call uncertain. The CDR3 sequence is 15 residues long. V shed 4 bases and J shed 5 bases, with 20 bases lying between them. From germline, CDR1 is GTSNPN and CDR2 SVGIG (reference sequence). The CDR3 is CAWTPGPPGRTEAFF. Here the CDR3 DNA reads TGTGCCTGGACCCCCGGGCCCCCTGGGAGGACTGAAGCTTTCTTT.

In its sample, this clone was seen once. The chain joins TRBV9 to TRBJ2-3; D not resolved. With 1 base removed from V and 1 base from J, the gap between germline ends came to 10 bases. Germline V gene data show CDR1 as SGDLS and CDR2 as YYNGEE. This CDR3 contains 15 residues. The chain's CDR3 is CASSVLGARTDTQYF. DNA of the CDR3: TGTGCCAGCAGCGTATTGGGTGCTCGCACAGATACGCAGTATTTT.

This chain connects TRBV3-1 (or the pseudogene TRBV3-2) to TRBJ2-1; perhaps D is TRBD1 or TRBD2 (5 bases each). The CDR3 length is 15 residues. Germline CDR1 is LGHDT and CDR2 is YNNKEL (reference sequence). Trimming took 1 base from V and 4 from J, leaving 11 bases between them. The CDR3 nucleotides read TGTGCCAGCAGCCAAGTACGGGACCCGTACAATGAGCAGTTCTTC. This sequence encodes CASSQVRDPYNEQFF.

The CDR3, as DNA: TGTGCCAGCAGCGACCGGGACAGGGGAGTTGGAGCTTTCTTT. Its translation is CASSDRDRGVGAFF. The chain carries TRBV21-1 and TRBJ1-1; the table calls TRBD1, which could not be checked here. TRBV21-1 is a pseudogene segment. There are 14 residues in the CDR3.

The gene calls are TRBV2 and TRBJ2-1; D is possibly TRBD2 (5 bases). Trimming removed 2 bases at V and 8 bases at J, with 13 bases between. CDR1 and CDR2 (germline): SNHLY, FYNNEI. The CDR3 length is 14 residues. The CDR3 spells CASSERRGRDEQFF. The DNA of the CDR3 is TGTGCCAGCAGTGAACGTCGGGGTCGGGATGAGCAGTTCTTC. Combining the CDR3 with reference TRBV2 and TRBJ2-1 gives the whole variable domain EPEVTQTPSHQVTQMGQEVILRCVPISNHLYFYWYRQILGQKVEFLVSFYNNEISEKSEIFDDQFSVERPDGSNFTLKIRSTKLEDSAMYFCASSERRGRDEQFFGPGTRLTVL.

The genes are TRBV19 and TRBJ1-1; D is uncertain. CDR3 length: 15 amino acids. V was cut by 5 bases and J by 0 bases, with 13 bases left in between. Germline CDR1 is LNHDA and CDR2 is SQIVND (reference sequence). The DNA for the CDR3 is TGTGCCAGTAGTGCGCAGCTAAACATGAACACTGAAGCTTTCTTT. As protein: CASSAQLNMNTEAFF.

The chain joins TRBV5-5 to TRBJ2-7; the D gene is possibly TRBD1 (5 bases). Germline-derived CDR1 and CDR2 are SGHKS and YYEKEE (reference sequence). Trimming left V 6 bases short and J 5 bases short, with 18 bases between. The CDR3 runs 14 residues. The CDR3 sequence: CASTPRQGPNEQYF. CDR3 sequence (DNA): TGTGCCAGCACCCCGCGGCAGGGCCCAAACGAGCAGTACTTC.

A note on this clone: One junction end disagrees with the germline gene, perhaps due to a read error. CDR3 loop: CASSQGKRGPEVPNSPLHF. In nucleotides, the CDR3 is TGTGCCAGCAGCCAAGGAAAAAGGGGGCCCGAAGTCCCGAATTCACCCCTTCACTTT. The chain links TRBV14 to TRBJ1-6; 7 nucleotides match TRBD1. CDR3 size: 19 residues. Germline assignment: CDR1 SGHDN and CDR2 FVKESK.

The V call is TRBV5-4, the J call TRBJ2-7, with TRBD2 matching 10 bases. The CDR3 sequence is 15 residues long. CDR1 and CDR2 (germline): SGHNT, YYREEE (reference sequence). V shed 4 bases and J 3 bases; nucleotides not matched to a gene: 7. The CDR3 DNA is TGTGCCAGCAGCCCAGGACTAGCGGATGTCTACGAGCAGTACTTC. It yields the protein CASSPGLADVYEQYF.

The chain recombines TRBV5-4 with TRBJ2-7; 11 bases line up with TRBD2. CDR3 length: 15 residues. From germline, CDR1 is SGHNT and CDR2 YYREEE (reference sequence). The V segment lost 3 bases and the J segment 3 bases; nucleotides outside the gene matches: 5. Written as DNA, the CDR3 is TGTGCCAGCAGCTCGGTTGGGACTAGCGGCTACGAGCAGTACTTC. Protein product: CASSSVGTSGYEQYF.

This clone turned up a few times. V usage is TRBV28 and J usage is TRBJ1-2, with D possibly TRBD1 on 5 matching bases. The CDR3 totals 16 residues. V was shortened by 3 bases and J by 5 bases, with 19 bases between the two germline ends. Per germline, CDR1 MDHEN and CDR2 SYDVKM. The CDR3 nucleotides are TGTGCCAGCAGTTTTCTCGGGGGAATCCAGCGTTATGGCTACACCTTC. Translated: CASSFLGGIQRYGYTF.

There are a few counts of this clone. The V call is TRBV11-3, the J call TRBJ1-3; tentative D call: TRBD1 (6 bases). With 7 bases removed from V and 0 bases from J, the gap between germline ends came to 13 bases. Germline V gene sequence: CDR1 SGHNT, CDR2 YENEEA. The CDR3 spans 15 residues. CDR3 coding DNA: TGTGCCAGCATGGGGGGCAGTACCTCTGGAAACACCATATATTTT. Translating it yields CASMGGSTSGNTIYF.